The next 31 T cell receptor beta chains were all read from a single sample in a study of T cells in women clearing cervical HPV infection. Sequenced by immunoSEQ multiplex PCR; TCRdb stores in-frame clones only, minus some. The sample table sets out some 37,000 clones. The sequencing input was blood buffy coat. These receptors all come from a woman aged 18-70 years with a cervical HPV16 infection that either progressed to CIN3+ or cleared (not recorded which).

On this clone: The CDR3 goes on 3 residues after the read ends, and that part is filled in from the germline J gene. The chain recombines TRBV3-1 (or the pseudogene TRBV3-2) with TRBJ2-4, with a weak D call TRBD1 (6 bases). The CDR3 runs 17 residues. V dropped 0 bases and J dropped 3 bases, with 15 bases sitting between them. Germline V gene sequence: CDR1 LGHDT, CDR2 YNNKEL (reference sequence). The sequenced part of the CDR3 DNA is TGTGCCAGCAGCCAAGACGAGGACAGCGCACTCAAAAACATT. Amino acids: CASSQDEDSALKNI. The entire CDR3 protein reads CASSQDEDSALKNIQYF.

Turning to this clone: The read comes to an end 3 residues before the CDR3 does, leaving the germline J gene to fill in the end. The rearrangement links TRBV19 to TRBJ1-1, with D possibly matching TRBD1 (6 bases). Germline assignment: CDR1 LNHDA and CDR2 SQIVND (reference sequence). With 6 bases removed from V and 7 bases from J, the gap between germline ends came to 27 bases. The CDR3 extends over 17 amino acids. The sequenced CDR3 bases are TGTGCCAGTAGCCACGGATACCGGGACACCGGGGCGAGTGAA. It codes for CASSHGYRDTGASE. The CDR3 in its entirety is CASSHGYRDTGASEAFF.

With regard to this clone: The DNA ends 3 residues before the CDR3 does, and the rest of the CDR3 is filled in from the germline J gene. The chain uses TRBV7-9 and TRBJ2-2, with D perhaps TRBD2 (5 bases). CDR1 and CDR2 (germline): SEHNR, FQNEAQ (reference sequence). The CDR3 has 14 amino acids. With 5 bases removed from V and 2 bases from J, the gap between germline ends came to 9 bases. The CDR3 bases that were read are TGTGCCAGCAGCCCCGGGGTAAACACCGGGGAG. This translates into CASSPGVNTGE. The entire CDR3 reads CASSPGVNTGELFF.

Comments on this clone: The read finishes 3 residues shy of the CDR3 end, and the germline J gene is used to complete it. J is TRBJ2-5 and V is TRBV5-4; D is ambiguous. Per germline, CDR1 SGHNT and CDR2 YYREEE (reference sequence). The V and J ends lost 0 bases and 4 bases respectively, with 10 bases between them. This CDR3 region has 14 residues. The sequenced CDR3 bases are TGTGCCAGCAGCTTGGGCCAAAGCTTAGAGACC. Protein: CASSLGQSLET. The CDR3 as a whole reads CASSLGQSLETQYF.

Details on this clone: The observed sequence ends 3 residues before the CDR3 terminus, with the missing tail filled in from the germline J gene. V gene TRBV7-3 combines with J gene TRBJ2-3, with D perhaps TRBD2 (5 bases). The CDR3 sequence is 15 residues long. Germline values: CDR1 SGHTA, CDR2 FQGTGA. V was cut by 0 bases and J by 6 bases, with 13 bases left in between. This CDR3 is CASSLTGNSGDTQYF. The CDR3 DNA, read in part, is TGTGCCAGCAGCTTAACGGGGAACTCGGGGGATACG.

In regard to this clone: The junction does not match germline at one end; this may be a read error. The read finishes 3 residues shy of the CDR3 end, and the germline J gene is used to complete it. The chain has TRBV4-2 and TRBJ2-4; 9 bases fit TRBD2. This CDR3 is 16 amino acids long. Germline CDR1 is LGHNA and CDR2 is YNFKEQ. The CDR3 reads CASSQVVSGGSDIQYF. The sequenced CDR3 bases are TGCGCCAGCAGCCAAGTAGTTAGCGGGGGTTCGGACATT.

Worth noting for this clone: The read finishes 3 residues shy of the CDR3 end, and the germline J gene is used to complete it. The chain uses TRBV12-3 or TRBV12-4 and TRBJ2-1, with TRBD2 matching 7 bases. With 4 bases clipped from V and 3 bases from J, the junction kept 6 bases outside the gene matches. CDR3 length equals 15 residues. This chain's CDR3 is CASSSRTSIYNEQFF. CDR3 DNA (partial): TGTGCCAGCAGTTCCCGGACTAGTATCTACAATGAG.

A remark on this clone: Read coverage stops 3 residues before the CDR3 terminus; the germline J gene supplies the remainder. The chain combines TRBV5-6 with TRBJ1-1; 9 nucleotides align to TRBD1. The germline V gene has CDR1 SGHDT and CDR2 YYEEEE. V lost 4 bases and J lost 4; bases outside the gene matches: 8. This CDR3 is 15 amino acids long. CDR3 region: CASSPSQGAITEAFF. Incomplete CDR3 DNA: TGTGCCAGCAGCCCTTCACAGGGGGCGATCACTGAA.

Turning to this clone: The CDR3 is cut off 3 residues early in the read; its end comes from the germline J gene. This chain uses TRBV5-4 with TRBJ1-2; 7 positions agree with TRBD1. This CDR3 region has 15 residues. The V gene's germline CDR1 is SGHNT and CDR2 YYREEE (reference sequence). The part of the CDR3 DNA that was read is TGTGCCAGCGGCAAAGTTCTACAGGGGACCACCGGC. As protein: CASGKVLQGTTG. The full CDR3 is CASGKVLQGTTGYTF.

With regard to this clone: The read finishes 3 residues shy of the CDR3 end, and the germline J gene is used to complete it. The genes are TRBV6-2 or TRBV6-3 and TRBJ2-5; 7 nucleotides match TRBD1. J was trimmed by 4 bases and V by 3 bases; bases with no gene match: 5. The CDR3 totals 14 residues. Germline V gene sequence: CDR1 MNHEY, CDR2 SVGEGT. The CDR3 sequence is CASSYGTEAETQYF. CDR3 DNA, as far as it was read: TGTGCCAGCAGTTATGGGACAGAGGCAGAGACC.

About this clone: The CDR3 end falls 3 residues outside the read, so it is completed with the germline J gene. The chain links TRBV30 to TRBJ1-1; D might be TRBD1 (6 bases). V dropped 2 bases and J dropped 2 bases, with 15 bases sitting between them. CDR1 and CDR2 (germline): GTSNPN, SVGIG (reference sequence). CDR3 length: 15 residues. The sequenced part of the CDR3 DNA is TGTGCCTGGAGTCCCACGGACAGACCTAACACTGAA. Its translation: CAWSPTDRPNTE. Given in full, the CDR3 is CAWSPTDRPNTEAFF.

In regard to this clone: The observed sequence ends 3 residues before the CDR3 terminus, with the missing tail filled in from the germline J gene. V is TRBV7-2 and J is TRBJ2-5, with D unresolved. The CDR3 runs to 14 residues. The ends were cut back, 4 bases at V and 0 bases at J, with 9 bases in the middle. CDR1 SGHTA and CDR2 FQGNSA come from the germline V gene. The sequenced CDR3 bases are TGTGCCAGCAGCTGGCAAGGTTACCAAGAGACC. It specifies CASSWQGYQET. In full, the CDR3 reads CASSWQGYQETQYF.

A word on this clone: The CDR3 end lies 3 residues beyond the end of the read and is filled in from the germline J gene. The rearrangement links TRBV4-1 to TRBJ2-5; the match to TRBD2 covers 7 bases. The germline V gene encodes CDR1 MGHRA and CDR2 YSYEKL. After removal of 2 bases from V and 3 bases from J, the junction contained 3 bases not matched to a gene. The CDR3 spans 14 residues. The CDR3 DNA, read in part, is TGCGCCAGCAGCCAATCCGGGGGGAAAGAGACC. Amino acid sequence: CASSQSGGKET. The whole CDR3 region reads CASSQSGGKETQYF.

A remark on this clone: The sequenced fragment ends 3 residues before the CDR3 boundary, so the rest is inferred from the germline J gene. The chain joins TRBV18 to TRBJ1-6; TRBD1 matches 7 bases. The CDR3 extends over 15 amino acids. The germline CDR1 and CDR2 sequences are KGHSH and LQKENI. Germline trimming cut 3 bases from V and 10 bases from J; bases unmatched to any gene: 9. CDR3 residues: CASSPTGARGSPLHF. CDR3 DNA (partial): TGTGCCAGCTCACCCACAGGGGCGAGAGGATCACCC.

Comments on this clone: The read falls 3 residues short of the CDR3 end, and the missing part is taken from the germline J gene. The rearrangement uses TRBV14 and TRBJ2-2, with D perhaps matching TRBD2 (5 bases). Germline V gene sequence: CDR1 SGHDN, CDR2 FVKESK. The CDR3 length is 13 residues. The CDR3 protein is CASSQVGTGRLFF. The part of the CDR3 DNA that was read is TGTGCCAGCAGCCAAGTGGGAACGGGGAGG.

To note about this clone: The DNA ends 3 residues before the CDR3 does, and the rest of the CDR3 is filled in from the germline J gene. J is TRBJ1-2 and V is TRBV7-2, with D possibly being TRBD1 (6 bases). Germline loops: CDR1 SGHTA, CDR2 FQGNSA. The CDR3 consists of 14 residues. Between the trimmed V and J ends, which lost 5 bases and 6 bases, there was a span of 16 bases. The CDR3 bases that were read are TGTGCCAGCAGCCCGTACAGGGTGAACGATGGC. Its protein is CASSPYRVNDG. The entire CDR3 protein reads CASSPYRVNDGYTF.

About this clone: The observed sequence ends 3 residues before the CDR3 terminus, with the missing tail filled in from the germline J gene. The genes are TRBV4-1 and TRBJ1-2; 8 bases line up with TRBD1. The length of the CDR3 is 16 residues. CDR1 and CDR2 (germline): MGHRA, YSYEKL. The V segment lost 4 bases and the J segment 2 bases; nucleotides outside the gene matches: 9. CDR3 amino acids: CASSLGPGGANYGYTF. The CDR3 bases that were read are TGCGCCAGCAGCCTGGGGCCAGGGGGCGCCAACTATGGC.

As concerns this clone: The CDR3 end falls 3 residues outside the read, so it is completed with the germline J gene. The chain has TRBV9 and TRBJ2-3; 7 bases fit TRBD1. CDR1 SGDLS and CDR2 YYNGEE come from the germline V gene. The CDR3 sequence is 17 residues long. After removal of 4 bases from V and 0 bases from J, the junction contained 11 bases not matched to a gene. Partial CDR3 DNA: TGTGCCAGCAGCCTACGACAGGGTTTGACTAGCACAGATACG. It specifies CASSLRQGLTSTDT. The full CDR3 sequence reads CASSLRQGLTSTDTQYF.

Concerning this clone itself: The CDR3 end falls 3 residues outside the read, so it is completed with the germline J gene. The chain is built from TRBV20-1 and TRBJ2-5; 8 bases line up with TRBD1. Per the germline V gene, CDR1 is DFQATT and CDR2 is SNEGSKA (reference sequence). This CDR3 is built from 14 residues. V was clipped by 0 bases and J by 4 bases; unmatched bases: 4. The CDR3 loop is CSARDQQGGETQYF. The sequenced part of the CDR3 DNA is TGCAGTGCTAGAGATCAACAGGGGGGAGAGACC.

Note on this clone: With the read ending 3 residues before the CDR3 end, the germline J gene is used to fill in that end. The chain carries TRBV7-6 and TRBJ1-1; 12 nucleotides match TRBD1. J lost 7 bases, V lost 5 bases, and 11 bases had no gene match. Germline CDR1 is SGHVS and CDR2 is FNYEAQ. The CDR3 covers 16 residues. The CDR3 bases that were read are TGTGCCAGCAGCCCCAGGAGGGACAGGGGGCTTAGTGAA. Protein sequence: CASSPRRDRGLSE. The full CDR3 is CASSPRRDRGLSEAFF.

Of note for this clone: The read ends 3 residues before the CDR3 terminus; that terminus is restored from the germline J gene. The rearrangement uses TRBV12-3 or TRBV12-4 and TRBJ1-3; D perhaps matches TRBD1 (6 bases). Trimming took 7 bases from V and 0 from J, leaving 13 bases between them. The CDR3 is made up of 15 amino acids. The CDR3 here is CASIGQRLSGNTIYF. The sequenced CDR3 bases are TGTGCCAGCATTGGACAGAGACTCTCTGGAAACACC.

As to this clone: With the read ending 3 residues before the CDR3 end, the germline J gene is used to fill in that end. The rearrangement uses TRBV13 and TRBJ2-1, with 7 bases identical to TRBD1. Germline loops: CDR1 PRHDT, CDR2 FYEKMQ (reference sequence). The CDR3 totals 14 residues. With V trimmed by 5 bases and J by 8 bases, 9 bases remained unmatched. CDR3 DNA (partial): TGTGCCAGCAGCGTCCGGGACAGCTTCGATGAG. It yields the protein CASSVRDSFDE. The CDR3 in full is CASSVRDSFDEQFF.

Note on this clone: Read sequence stops 3 residues before the CDR3 end, and the germline J gene provides the missing end. The chain recombines TRBV25-1 with TRBJ2-3; 10 positions match TRBD1. Germline V gene data show CDR1 as MGHDK and CDR2 as SYGVNS. V was pared by 4 bases and J by 5 bases, with 12 bases of the junction left unmatched. The CDR3 is 17 residues long. The sequenced CDR3 bases are TGTGCCAGCAGTGCGGCAAGGGGGACAGGGGTTGGAGATACG. It codes for CASSAARGTGVGDT. The complete CDR3 sequence is CASSAARGTGVGDTQYF.

About this clone: The read ends 3 residues shy of where the CDR3 ends; the end is completed using the germline J gene. V is TRBV2 and J is TRBJ2-2, with 7 bases identical to TRBD1. After removal of 6 bases from V and 3 bases from J, the junction contained 4 bases not matched to a gene. Germline V lookup: CDR1 SNHLY, CDR2 FYNNEI. The CDR3 sequence is 14 residues long. CDR3 DNA, as far as it was read: TGTGCCAGCAGCGGACAGGCGGACACCGGGGAG. This gives the protein CASSGQADTGE. The complete CDR3 sequence is CASSGQADTGELFF.

As concerns this clone: The read ends 3 residues early relative to the CDR3; the germline J gene fills the gap. V usage is TRBV5-1 and J usage is TRBJ2-2; D gene ambiguous. V lost 4 bases to trimming and J lost 4 bases, with 17 bases between them. CDR1 is SGHRS, CDR2 YFSETQ, per germline. This CDR3 region has 16 residues. The CDR3 protein is CASSLRSSQLTGELFF. The sequenced CDR3 bases are TGCGCCAGCAGCCTCCGTTCGTCACAGCTCACCGGGGAG.

A note on this clone: One junction end does not reproduce the germline sequence, and a read error may be involved. The observed sequence ends 3 residues before the CDR3 terminus, with the missing tail filled in from the germline J gene. The chain is built from TRBV4-2 and TRBJ2-5, with TRBD2 matching over 7 bases. The germline V gene encodes CDR1 LGHNA and CDR2 YNFKEQ. This CDR3 has 15 amino acids. This CDR3 is CASSQDFGGVETQYF. The part of the CDR3 DNA that was read is TGCGCCAGCAGCCAAGATTTTGGGGGGGTCGAGACC.

Remarks on this clone: The read terminates 3 residues ahead of where the CDR3 ends, so the germline J gene completes it. The gene calls are TRBV5-8 and TRBJ2-3; possibly TRBD1 for D (5 bases). Trimming took 2 bases from V and 0 from J, leaving 7 bases between them. The CDR3 extends over 14 amino acids. CDR1 is SGHTS and CDR2 is YDEGEE in the germline V gene. The CDR3 spells CASSFDSSTDTQYF. The sequenced CDR3 bases are TGTGCCAGCAGCTTCGACAGTAGCACAGATACG.

Points on this clone: Read sequence stops 3 residues before the CDR3 end, and the germline J gene provides the missing end. The V gene is TRBV7-9, the J gene TRBJ1-2; D is unresolved. Germline CDR1 SEHNR, CDR2 FQNEAQ (reference sequence). The CDR3 length is 12 residues. The CDR3 sequence: CASSPESGDYTF. CDR3 DNA (partial): TGTGCCAGCAGCCCAGAAAGCGGCGAC.

Worth noting for this clone: The CDR3 extends 3 residues past the end of the read, so its final part is completed from the germline J gene. This chain links TRBV5-1 with TRBJ2-3; TRBD2 agrees at 10 bases. Germline V lookup: CDR1 SGHRS, CDR2 YFSETQ. Germline trimming cut 3 bases from V and 2 bases from J; bases unmatched to any gene: 3. This CDR3 comprises 15 residues. CDR3 DNA, as far as it was read: TGCGCCAGCAGCTGGACTAGCGGAGTCACAGATACG. Its translation: CASSWTSGVTDT. The whole CDR3 is CASSWTSGVTDTQYF.

To note about this clone: The CDR3 goes on 3 residues after the read ends, and that part is filled in from the germline J gene. The V gene is TRBV2, the J gene TRBJ1-1; 7 nucleotides agree with TRBD1. The CDR3 loop spans 14 amino acids. Germline assignment: CDR1 SNHLY and CDR2 FYNNEI. Trimming at V came to 4 bases and at J to 3 bases, leaving 5 bases not matched to a gene. Partial CDR3 DNA: TGTGCCAGCAGTGGACAGGGAAGAGACACTGAA. Amino acid sequence: CASSGQGRDTE. The CDR3 in its entirety is CASSGQGRDTEAFF.

About this clone: The missing CDR3 end, 3 residues past where the read stops, is filled in from the germline J gene. The V gene is TRBV19, the J gene TRBJ1-5; no definite D call. CDR3 size: 12 residues. From germline, CDR1 is LNHDA and CDR2 SQIVND (reference sequence). V dropped 5 bases and J dropped 7 bases, with 9 bases sitting between them. The CDR3: CASSFVQQPQHF. The CDR3 DNA, read in part, is TGTGCCAGTAGTTTTGTGCAGCAGCCC.